The rows below give T cell receptor beta chains drawn from one sample of a study of cytomegalovirus exposure and HLA in healthy donors. Repertoires were generated with immunoSEQ multiplex PCR, while TCRdb's copy carries only in-frame clones and drops some. The data hold about 160,000 clones, with approximately 77% observed a single time. The sample consisted of PBMCs. These receptors were obtained from a man aged 30 to 39 in good health and CMV-seropositive. Both conserved end residues are trimmed from each CDR3. The order of the fields is V gene, clone size, J gene, CDR3 protein. The size of a clone is reported for some rows only, either as once, few or many, or as a class for expanded clones.

TRBV7-9	few	TRBJ2-2	ASSLVAPRDGELF
TRBV29-1	NA	TRBJ2-5	SVDQGVETQY
TRBV7-6	NA	TRBJ2-3	ASSLPTGFTDTQY
TRBV7-8	once	TRBJ1-1	ASQPSRVRGVHTEAF
TRBV5-1	NA	TRBJ2-7	ASSGGTRGDEQY
TRBV5-1	NA	TRBJ2-2	ASSTQTGPNTGELF
TRBV10-1	few	TRBJ2-1	ASSPGLAGGNYNEQF
TRBV9	NA	TRBJ1-2	ASSVDSYGYT
TRBV5-6	few	TRBJ2-1	ASSLGRGAYYNEQF
TRBV15	NA	TRBJ2-5	ATSRDFPTGSGARSAQY
TRBV11-1	NA	TRBJ2-5	ASSPGHKETQY
TRBV29-1	NA	TRBJ2-5	SVNDWTSGEQTQY
TRBV2	NA	TRBJ2-1	ASRGDRGQRNEQF
TRBV6-1	NA	TRBJ2-5	ASSHRDRVVETQY
TRBV7-9	NA	TRBJ2-3	ASSLGTGGADTQY